This note documents a single TCR beta chain sequence. The clone's antigen remains unknown. It has no much larger one-base neighbor in the sample; base qualities were not kept. This sample is drawn from a study of identical twins (dated by TCRdb to about 2016). Context from the whole study: The study deep-sequenced TCR alpha and beta repertoires from monozygotic twins, unrelated adults of various ages and cord blood to test whether fetal clonotypes persist. To rule out contamination, replicate twin experiments were performed at different times with different library preparation protocols. The study at large found these results: Recombination models systematically underestimated out-of-frame TCR alpha sharing in monozygotic twins but agreed with sharing between unrelated individuals. Invariant T cells such as MAIT and iNKT could partly confound zero-insertion analyses, although diverse VJ usage argued against such confounding for most clonotypes. In beta out-of-frame sequences, excess twin sharing was weaker, because having fewer shared sequences lowered the signal-to-noise ratio. Compared with coincidental sharing between unrelated individuals, an excess of low generation-probability sequences was observed among out-of-frame TCR alpha sequences shared between twins. Because the same donors could not be followed over many years, the conclusions depended on cross-sectional statistical analysis. Fewer insertions were carried by abundant cord blood beta clonotypes; a weaker similar trend was observed in young adult naive repertoires, while no such trend was observed in memory repertoires.

Receptor libraries were prepared by 5' RACE. Instrument on record: Illumina HiSeq 2000. A universal primer binding site was added through template switching, and the final cDNA carried a unique molecular identifier so that TCR cDNA molecules could be counted accurately. Specific primers in the conserved constant-segment region were used to synthesize first-strand cDNA for TCR alpha and beta chains. To control for contamination, every cDNA library carried two barcodes: a SMART-Mk sample barcode plus Illumina barcodes. TruSeq adapter sequences, together with Illumina sample barcodes, were added in two successive PCR steps. TCR alpha and beta cDNA libraries were sequenced on the Illumina HiSeq platform with custom primers. The paper's processing steps were these. Unique molecular identifiers were extracted from raw reads with MiGEC, and CDR3 positions were determined with MiXCR. Recombination models were inferred per individual with the repgenHMM and IGoR tools using an EM algorithm. The tcR package in R was used for shared clonotype analysis, with sharing normalized by the product of cloneset sizes. To study raw recombination without the effects of thymic and clonal selection, out-of-frame nonproductive sequences were analyzed. Using fastp trimming at Q25 and MiXCR clonotype assembly, TCRdb reanalyzed the public sequencing data and kept in-frame beta chains. A single entry per CDR3 protein holds the most common genes and DNA from its merged rows. The V and J calls come from TCRdb's annotation, not from the publication. The sample has a few hundred thousand distinct CDR3 sequences on record, approximately 14% of them singletons. 0.44% of the sample is held by the ten biggest clonotypes.

The cysteine opens and the phenylalanine closes a CDR3 of 13 amino acids. Only the CDR3 DNA stays, 39 bases, in frame from base 1. The germline ends are 9 bases apart after V is trimmed by 1 base and J by 5 bases. CDR1 and CDR2, looked up from the germline V gene, are SGHDT and YYEEEE. Only healthy Caucasian donors were included. Three pairs of female monozygotic twins, all aged 18 to 29 years, made up the twin cohort. Positive isolation kits from Invitrogen were used to isolate the CD4+ and CD8+ T cell populations. These data were likewise used in another study, on yellow fever vaccine responses in identical twins. As the second study states: According to the authors, in identical twins the way T cells responded to vaccination appeared partly convergent and partly personalized. The study precisely tracked vaccine-responding T cell clones in identical twins.

This chain is built from TRBV5-6 and TRBJ1-2; no D gene call is confident. The TCR comes from a young woman in good health. The material sequenced was CD4+ T cells sorted from blood. The DNA is TGTGCCAGCAGCTTGAGGACTGCGTATGGCTACACCTTC. The translation is CASSLRTAYGYTF. The CDR3 plus the reference TRBV5-6 and TRBJ1-2 genes for the other parts give the full variable domain: DAGVTQSPTHLIKTRGQQVTLRCSPKSGHDTVSWYQQALGQGPQFIFQYYEEEERQRGNFPDRFSGHQFPNYSSELNVNALLLGDSALYLCASSLRTAYGYTFGSGTRLTVV.